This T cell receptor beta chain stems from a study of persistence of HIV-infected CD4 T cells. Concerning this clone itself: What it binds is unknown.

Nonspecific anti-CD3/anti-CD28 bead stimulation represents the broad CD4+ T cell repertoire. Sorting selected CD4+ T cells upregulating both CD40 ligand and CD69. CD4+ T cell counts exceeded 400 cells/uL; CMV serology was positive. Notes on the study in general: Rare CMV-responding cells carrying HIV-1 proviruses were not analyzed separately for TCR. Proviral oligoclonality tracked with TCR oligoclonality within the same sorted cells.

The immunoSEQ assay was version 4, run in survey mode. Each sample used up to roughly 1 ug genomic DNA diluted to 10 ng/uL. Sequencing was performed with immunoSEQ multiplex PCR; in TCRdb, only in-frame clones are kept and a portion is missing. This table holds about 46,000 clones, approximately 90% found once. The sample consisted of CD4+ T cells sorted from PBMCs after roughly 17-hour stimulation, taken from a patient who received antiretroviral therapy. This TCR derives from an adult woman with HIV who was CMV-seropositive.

Here the CDR3 reads CASSRDSGGYEQYF. The DNA for the CDR3 is TGTGCCAGCAGTAGGGACAGTGGTGGGTACGAGCAGTACTTC. This rearrangement joins TRBV6-5 to TRBJ2-7, with 7 bases matching TRBD1. CDR3 length equals 14 residues. Looked up from germline, CDR1 is MNHEY and CDR2 is SVGAGI. Trimming cost V 5 bases and J 4 bases; bases outside gene matches: 8.